This TCR beta chain was retrieved from a study of shared clonotypes between healthy human individuals. The data were produced by immunoSEQ multiplex PCR, yet TCRdb's version contains in-frame clones alone and is incomplete. Found here are around 2.3 million clones, more than 90% of them singletons; the top ten hold roughly 0.13%. The CDR3 has 14 amino acids. The ends were cut back, 5 bases at V and 2 bases at J, with 10 bases in the middle. The V gene's germline CDR1 is LNHNV and CDR2 YYDKDF (reference sequence). Whole-study results and caveats: Relative to their counterparts shared across all four donors, non-shared clonotypes exhibited diminished generation probabilities. With several donors compared, 4.5% to 6.5% of naive CD4 clonotypes were shared.

This clone was recorded once. What it binds is unknown. This TCR derives from a man between 18 and 29 years old in good health. Source material: naive CD4+ T cells sorted from blood. Subset described: CD45RA+ positively selected. The rearrangement links TRBV15 to TRBJ1-5; D gene ambiguous. Here the CDR3 DNA reads TGTGCCACCAGCGCAGTGCAGGGCAATCAGCCCCAGCATTTT. This gives the protein CATSAVQGNQPQHF. Combining the CDR3 with reference TRBV15 and TRBJ1-5 gives the whole variable domain DAMVIQNPRYQVTQFGKPVTLSCSQTLNHNVMYWYQQKSSQAPKLLFHYYDKDFNNEADTPDNFQSRRPNTSFCFLDIRSPGLGDTAMYLCATSAVQGNQPQHFGDGTRLSIL.